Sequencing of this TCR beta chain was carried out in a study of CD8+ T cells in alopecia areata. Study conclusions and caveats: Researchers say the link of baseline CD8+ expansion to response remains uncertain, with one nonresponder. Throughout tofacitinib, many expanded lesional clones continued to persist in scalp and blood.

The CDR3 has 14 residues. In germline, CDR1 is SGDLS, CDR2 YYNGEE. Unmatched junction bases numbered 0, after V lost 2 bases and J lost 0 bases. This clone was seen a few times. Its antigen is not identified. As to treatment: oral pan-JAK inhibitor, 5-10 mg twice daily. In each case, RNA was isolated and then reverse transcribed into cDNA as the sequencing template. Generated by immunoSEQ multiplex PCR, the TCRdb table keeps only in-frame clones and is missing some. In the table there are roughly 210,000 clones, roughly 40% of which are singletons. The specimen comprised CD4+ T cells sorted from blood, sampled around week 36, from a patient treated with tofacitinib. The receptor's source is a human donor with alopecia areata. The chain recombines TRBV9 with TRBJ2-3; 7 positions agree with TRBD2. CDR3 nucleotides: TGTGCCAGCAGCGTTAGCGGGAGCACAGATACGCAGTATTTT. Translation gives CASSVSGSTDTQYF.